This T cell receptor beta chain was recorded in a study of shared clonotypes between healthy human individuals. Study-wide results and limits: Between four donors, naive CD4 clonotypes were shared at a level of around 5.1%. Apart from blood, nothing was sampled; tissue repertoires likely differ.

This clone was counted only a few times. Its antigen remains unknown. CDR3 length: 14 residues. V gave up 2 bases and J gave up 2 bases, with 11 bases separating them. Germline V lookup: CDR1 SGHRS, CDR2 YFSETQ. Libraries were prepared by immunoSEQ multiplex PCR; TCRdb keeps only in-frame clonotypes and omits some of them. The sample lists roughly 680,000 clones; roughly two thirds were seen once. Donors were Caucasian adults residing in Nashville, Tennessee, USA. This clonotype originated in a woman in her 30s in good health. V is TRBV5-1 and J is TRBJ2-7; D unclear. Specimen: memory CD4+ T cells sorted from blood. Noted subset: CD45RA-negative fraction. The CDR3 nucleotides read TGCGCCAGCAGCTTTGCCGGGCCTCCCTACGAGCAGTACTTC. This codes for CASSFAGPPYEQYF.